Listed here are 9 T cell receptor beta chains from one sample, sequenced in a study of T cells in Graves' hyperthyroidism and ophthalmopathy. Amplification of TCR beta CDR3 regions used RNA as the template. The TCR CDR3 was amplified in a first-round RT-PCR using the HTBI primer set. A single record per CDR3 protein comes from TCRdb applying MiXCR to the multiplex PCR reads. This sample has around 200,000 distinct CDR3 sequences; 17% occur once, and the top ten carry around 29%. The sequenced material came from blood. These receptors originate from a woman aged 50 to 65 with Graves' hyperthyroidism.

The table lists this clonotype with many counts. The rearrangement joins TRBV19 to TRBJ1-2, with 7 bases that match TRBD1. Germline V gene lookup returns CDR1 LNHDA and CDR2 SQIVND (reference sequence). The CDR3 is 13 amino acids. Germline trimming cut 8 bases from V and 7 bases from J; bases unmatched to any gene: 10. The CDR3 region has the DNA TGTGCCAGTCGCGATACAGGGGTCGGTGGCTACACCTTC. Its protein product is CASRDTGVGGYTF. Based on the CDR3 plus reference TRBV19 and TRBJ1-2, the full variable domain is DGGITQSPKYLFRKEGQNVTLSCEQNLNHDAMYWYRQDPGQGLRLIYYSQIVNDFQKGDIAEGYSVSREKKESFPLTVTSAQKNPTAFYLCASRDTGVGGYTFGSGTRLTVV.

This clonotype was seen ten or more times. The V gene is TRBV5-1, the J gene TRBJ1-1; a weak D match, TRBD1 (6 bases). The V gene lost 0 bases and the J gene lost 11 bases, with 17 bases spanning the gap. CDR3 length: 14 residues. Germline V gene lookup returns CDR1 SGHRS and CDR2 YFSETQ. The CDR3 here is CASSLEIRGGSAFF. DNA for the CDR3: TGCGCCAGCAGCTTGGAAATTAGGGGGGGTTCGGCTTTCTTT.

This clonotype was observed at least ten times. This chain uses TRBV20-1 with TRBJ2-7; a weak D match, TRBD2 (5 bases). CDR1 DFQATT and CDR2 SNEGSKA come from the germline V gene (reference sequence). There are 13 residues in the CDR3. V lost 1 base to trimming and J lost 3 bases, with 10 bases between them. CDR3 amino acids: CSARGFGDYEQYF. The CDR3 DNA reads as TGCAGTGCTAGAGGCTTCGGGGACTACGAGCAGTACTTC.

This clonotype was counted ten times or more. As DNA, the CDR3 is TGCAGCGTTGTGGGAGTACAGGGTGGGCCCCAGCATTTT. It translates to CSVVGVQGGPQHF. The gene calls are TRBV29-1 and TRBJ1-5; tentatively, D is TRBD1 (6 bases). CDR1 and CDR2 (germline): SQVTM, ANQGSEA. CDR3 size: 13 residues. Trimming took off 4 bases at V and 9 bases at J, with 16 bases between the two ends.

This clonotype occurred many times. The CDR3 protein is CASSPQRGRGDTQYF. The CDR3 DNA follows: TGTGCCAGCAGTCCCCAGAGGGGAAGAGGTGATACGCAGTATTTT. The chain is built from TRBV6-2 or TRBV6-3 and TRBJ2-3; D possibly matches TRBD1 or TRBD2 (5 bases each). The CDR3 is made up of 15 amino acids. Deletions cut 5 bases from V and 6 bases from J, with 18 bases between. Germline loops: CDR1 MNHEY, CDR2 SVGEGT.

The rearrangement joins TRBV18 to TRBJ2-4; 7 bases line up with TRBD1. V dropped 0 bases and J dropped 6; count of bases not matched to a gene: 14. CDR3 size: 18 residues. Germline V CDR1 and CDR2: KGHSH, LQKENI. The CDR3 sequence: CASSPPPSDRSQRNIQYF. The CDR3 DNA is TGTGCCAGCTCACCACCCCCCTCGGACAGGAGTCAAAGAAACATTCAGTACTTC.

This clonotype showed up many times. The chain combines TRBV9 with TRBJ2-7; 14 bases align to TRBD2. Looked up from germline, CDR1 is SGDLS and CDR2 is YYNGEE. The CDR3 totals 16 residues. Germline trimming cut 3 bases from V and 4 bases from J; bases unmatched to any gene: 6. The CDR3 is CASSATGTSGGYEQYF. DNA for the CDR3: TGTGCCAGCAGCGCGACCGGGACTAGCGGGGGATACGAGCAGTACTTC.

This clonotype has a count of ten or more. The chain employs TRBV7-9 and TRBJ2-2; perhaps TRBD1 as D (5 bases). Germline V gene data show CDR1 as SEHNR and CDR2 as FQNEAQ (reference sequence). The CDR3 spans 16 residues. Trimming shortened V by 5 bases and J by 0 bases, and 13 bases separated the two germline ends. The DNA of the CDR3 is TGTGCCAGCAGCCCCCCAGGGTACCCGAACACCGGGGAGCTGTTTTTT. Residues: CASSPPGYPNTGELFF.

This clonotype was counted many times. The chain carries TRBV2 and TRBJ2-3, with D tentatively TRBD2 (5 bases). V was clipped by 4 bases and J by 4 bases, with 9 bases between them. Germline V lookup: CDR1 SNHLY, CDR2 FYNNEI. This CDR3 has 13 residues. The CDR3 protein is CASSAEGADTQYF. CDR3 in DNA: TGTGCCAGCAGTGCAGAGGGCGCAGATACGCAGTATTTT.